This T cell receptor beta chain emerged from a study of blood T cells in healthy people across ages (dated by TCRdb to between 2015 and 2017). Context from the whole study: In model experiments, template switching captured roughly one uniquely barcoded TCR beta cDNA molecule for every two T cells. To track age-related changes in TCR beta repertoire diversity, the study relied on deep sequencing normalized with unique cDNA molecular identifiers. Four age groups were formed from the donors: young (average roughly 15 years), middle-aged (around 39), aged (approximately 60) and long-lived (about 75). To avoid experimental bias, donors of different ages were distributed randomly across sequencing lanes. For two donors (one aged 18 to 29 and one aged 80 or older), the study analyzed two additional independent replicas of 1 million unique cDNA reads from the same blood draw.

From its cysteine to its phenylalanine, the CDR3 spans 12 amino acids. Only the CDR3 part of the read is kept: 36 bases, read in frame from the first base. The germline V gene (reference sequence) gives CDR1 as DFQATT and CDR2 as SNEGSKA. Libraries were built with 5' RACE. For sequencing, an Illumina HiSeq 2500 was employed. A second PCR of about 6 to 11 cycles was performed with a sample-barcoded 5' primer and a J-beta primer mix. A unique molecular identifier was introduced onto each TCR beta cDNA molecule by a template-switch 5' adaptor carrying 12 random nucleotides. At least 2.5 million CDR3-containing paired-end reads were obtained from each sample. First-strand cDNA synthesis was performed from all RNA using the Mint cDNA synthesis kit, with priming by a TRBC-specific oligonucleotide. After uracil-DNA glycosylase treatment, a first 18-cycle PCR used universal primers M1SS and BC2_uni_R on all cDNA. As for the original processing: Each sample was normalized by randomly selecting 1 million high-quality reads, each carrying a distinct molecular identifier. Instead of being binned into consensus sequences, reads with shared molecular identifiers were discarded. MiTCR, run with a Q25 quality threshold and the strictest error-elimination algorithm, handled CDR3 identification, clonotype clustering and error correction. A nonparametric unseen species model with Euler transformation was used to estimate a lower bound on total TCR beta diversity. Starting from the raw public reads, TCRdb applied fastp trimming at Q25, assembled clones with MiXCR and retained in-frame beta chains. Identical CDR3 proteins give one entry, which carries the most common genes and DNA. The V and J calls, along with clone size, are taken from TCRdb and not from the paper's own processing. The sample table contains about a million distinct CDR3 sequences; only one count was recorded for roughly 48% of them. 10% to 15% of the sample comes from the top ten.

Donors were 35 to 40 systemically healthy Caucasian individuals from Russia aged roughly 6 to 90 years. Each donor gave approximately 9.4 milliliters of peripheral blood, drawn into EDTA-treated Vacutainer tubes. Ficoll-Paque density-gradient centrifugation was used to isolate PBMCs, with at least 6 million obtained per sample. Trizol reagent was used to extract total RNA from the PBMCs, yielding at least 6 micrograms per sample. Naive CD45RAhigh/CD27high T cell percentages were measured by flow cytometry on a PBMC aliquot from every donor. On this clonotype: What antigen it recognizes has not been identified. Qualities for individual bases were not recorded, and no much larger clone is one base off.

Here is what the overall study found, with its caveats: The percentage of naive T cells measured by flow cytometry correlated strongly with observed TCR beta diversity. Estimates of total diversity based on one million sequenced T cells were considered lower bounds and underestimates. Because profiling used bulk unsorted PBMCs, naive and antigen-experienced compartments could not be compared conclusively. Because donor CMV infection status was unknown, age-related changes in expanded clonotypes were potentially confounded. Compared with the aged group, the long-lived group had more naive CD4+ T cells, fewer expanded clones and increased TCR diversity, suggesting age selection. As age increased, observed TCR beta diversity per million T cells dropped in a roughly linear way, and a significant reduction was already evident by age 40.

The V gene is TRBV20-1 and the J gene is TRBJ2-5; no confident D gene assignment can be made. The J call is uncertain, as TRBJ2-7 better fits the DNA end. Sequenced material: blood. This clonotype was obtained from a man aged 30-40 years in good health. At the DNA level, the sequence is TGCAGTGCTAGAGATAGATTATCCGAGCAGTACTTC. Its amino acids are CSARDRLSEQYF.